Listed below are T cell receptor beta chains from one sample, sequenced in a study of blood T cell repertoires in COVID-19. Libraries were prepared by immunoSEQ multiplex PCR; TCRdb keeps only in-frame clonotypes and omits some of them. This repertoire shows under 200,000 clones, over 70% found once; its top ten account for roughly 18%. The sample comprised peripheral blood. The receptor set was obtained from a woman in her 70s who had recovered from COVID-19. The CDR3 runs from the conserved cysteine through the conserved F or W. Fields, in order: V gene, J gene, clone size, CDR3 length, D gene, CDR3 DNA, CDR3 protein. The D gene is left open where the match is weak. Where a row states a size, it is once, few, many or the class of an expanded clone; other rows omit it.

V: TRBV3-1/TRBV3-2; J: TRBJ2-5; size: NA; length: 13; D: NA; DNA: TGTGCCAGCAGCCTTACAGGGTCAGAGACCCAGTACTTC; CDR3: CASSLTGSETQYF
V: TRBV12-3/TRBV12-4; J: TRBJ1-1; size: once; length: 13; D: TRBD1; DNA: TGTGCCAGCAGCCAGCAGGGGGCCCATGAAGCTTTCTTT; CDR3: CASSQQGAHEAFF
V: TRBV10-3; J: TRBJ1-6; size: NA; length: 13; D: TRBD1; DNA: TGTGCCATCCGGGGGACAGAGGATTCACCCCTCCACTTT; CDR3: CAIRGTEDSPLHF
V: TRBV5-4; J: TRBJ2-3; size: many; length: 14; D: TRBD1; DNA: TGTGCCAGCAGCTTGGACAGGGGGACAGATACGCAGTATTTT; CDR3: CASSLDRGTDTQYF
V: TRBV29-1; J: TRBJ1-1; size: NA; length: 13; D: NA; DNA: TGCAGCGTTGGGGAGACGGGGTGGACTGAAGCTTTCTTT; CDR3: CSVGETGWTEAFF
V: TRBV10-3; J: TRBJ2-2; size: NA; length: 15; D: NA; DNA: TGTGCCATCAGCGAACTAGGGGGGAACACCGGGGAGCTGTTTTTT; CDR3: CAISELGGNTGELFF
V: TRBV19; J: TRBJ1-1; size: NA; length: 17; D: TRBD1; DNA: TGTGCCACCTGGACCCGGGACAGCGGCCTTAGTAACACTGAAGCTTTCTTT; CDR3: CATWTRDSGLSNTEAFF
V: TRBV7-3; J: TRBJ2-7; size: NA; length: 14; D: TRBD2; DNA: TGTGCCAGCAGCCCCGGCGGGGGGCGGCACGAGCAGTACTTC; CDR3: CASSPGGGRHEQYF
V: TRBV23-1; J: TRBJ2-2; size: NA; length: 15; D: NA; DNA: TGCGCCAGCAGTCCCCGACAGGCCCAGGGGGGGGAGCTGTTTTTT; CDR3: CASSPRQAQGGELFF
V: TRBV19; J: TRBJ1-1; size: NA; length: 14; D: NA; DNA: TGTGCCAGTAGTTTCGGGGACACGCACACTGAAGCTTTCTTT; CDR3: CASSFGDTHTEAFF
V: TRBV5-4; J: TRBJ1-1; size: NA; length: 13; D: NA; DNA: TGTGCCAGCAGCCCCCTCGGTCCCACTGAAGCTTTCTTT; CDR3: CASSPLGPTEAFF
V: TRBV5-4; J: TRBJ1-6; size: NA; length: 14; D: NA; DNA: TGTGCCAGCAGTCACACAGACAGAAATTCACCCCTCCACTTT; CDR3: CASSHTDRNSPLHF
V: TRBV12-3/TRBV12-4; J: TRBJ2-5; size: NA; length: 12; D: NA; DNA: TGTGCCAGCAGTTTAGGGAGTGTGACCCAGTACTTC; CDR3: CASSLGSVTQYF
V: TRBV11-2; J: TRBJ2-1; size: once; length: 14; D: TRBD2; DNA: TGTGCCAGCAGCCCCAGACTAGCGGGCTATGAGCAGTTCTTC; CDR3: CASSPRLAGYEQFF
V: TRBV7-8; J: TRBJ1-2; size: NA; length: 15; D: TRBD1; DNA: TGTGCCAGCAGCCCAGGGGGACCCGATAACTATGGCTACACCTTC; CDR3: CASSPGGPDNYGYTF
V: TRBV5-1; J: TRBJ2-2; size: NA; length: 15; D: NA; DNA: TGCGCCAGCAGCGCAATGTACAGAGACACCGGGGAGCTGTTTTTT; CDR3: CASSAMYRDTGELFF
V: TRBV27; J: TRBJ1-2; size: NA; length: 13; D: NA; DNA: TGTGCCAGCAGTTTTTCAGGAGGGTTTGGCTACACCTTC; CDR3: CASSFSGGFGYTF
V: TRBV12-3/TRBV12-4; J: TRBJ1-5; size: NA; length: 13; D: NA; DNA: TGTGCCAGCCACGGGGGGGGTGGGCAGCCCCAGCATTTT; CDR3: CASHGGGGQPQHF
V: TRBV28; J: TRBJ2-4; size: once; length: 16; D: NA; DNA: TGTGCCAGCAGTACACCGGGACAACTAGCCAAAAACATTCAGTACTTC; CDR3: CASSTPGQLAKNIQYF
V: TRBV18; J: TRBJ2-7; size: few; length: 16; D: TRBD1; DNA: TGTGCCAGCTCACCACCCGGGACAGGGGGCCCCTACGAGCAGTACTTC; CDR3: CASSPPGTGGPYEQYF
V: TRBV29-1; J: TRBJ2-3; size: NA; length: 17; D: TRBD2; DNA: TGCAGCCTTGCACGACTAGCGGGCCCTATCCCCACAGATACGCAGTATTTT; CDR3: CSLARLAGPIPTDTQYF
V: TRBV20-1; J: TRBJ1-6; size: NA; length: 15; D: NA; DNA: TGCAGTGCTAGTCCGGGAAACTCCTATAATTCACCCCTCCACTTT; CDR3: CSASPGNSYNSPLHF
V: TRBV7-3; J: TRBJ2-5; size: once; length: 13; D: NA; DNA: TGTGCCAGCAGCGCCCAGGACCGGGGGACCCAGTACTTC; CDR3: CASSAQDRGTQYF
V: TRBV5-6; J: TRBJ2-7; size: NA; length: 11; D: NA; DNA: TGTGCCAGCAGCCGGGTCTCCGAGCAGTACTTC; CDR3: CASSRVSEQYF
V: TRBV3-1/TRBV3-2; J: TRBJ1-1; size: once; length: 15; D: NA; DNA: TGTGCCAGCAGCCCAAACGGGGGGGGAGAGGCTGAAGCTTTCTTT; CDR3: CASSPNGGGEAEAFF
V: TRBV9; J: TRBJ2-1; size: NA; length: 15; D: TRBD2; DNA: TGTGCCAGCAGCCCTTCTAGCGGGCTCTACAATGAGCAGTTCTTC; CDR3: CASSPSSGLYNEQFF
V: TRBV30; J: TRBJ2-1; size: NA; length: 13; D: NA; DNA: TGTGCCTGGAGTATAGGACAGTACAATGAGCAGTTCTTC; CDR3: CAWSIGQYNEQFF
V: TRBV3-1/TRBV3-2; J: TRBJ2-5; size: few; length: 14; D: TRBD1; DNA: TGTGCCAGCAGCCTCGGACAGGGGAGAGAGACCCAGTACTTC; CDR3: CASSLGQGRETQYF
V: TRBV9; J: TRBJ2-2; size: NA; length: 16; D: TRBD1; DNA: TGTGCCAGCAGCCCGGGGACAGGGGGTGTTGGCGGGGAGCTGTTTTTT; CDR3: CASSPGTGGVGGELFF
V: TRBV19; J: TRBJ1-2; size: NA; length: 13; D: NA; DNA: TGTGCCAGTACTGTGGGGCGAACCTATGGCTACACCTTC; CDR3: CASTVGRTYGYTF
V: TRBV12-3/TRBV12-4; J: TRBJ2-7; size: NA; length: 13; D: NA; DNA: TGTGCCAGCAGCCCCCTCGTGGGCGACGAGCAGTACTTC; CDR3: CASSPLVGDEQYF
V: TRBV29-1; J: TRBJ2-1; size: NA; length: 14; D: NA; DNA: TGCAGCGTTCACCGGCAGGGGTTCTACAATGAGCAGTTCTTC; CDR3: CSVHRQGFYNEQFF
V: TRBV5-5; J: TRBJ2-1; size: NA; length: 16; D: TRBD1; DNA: TGTGCCAGACCCCAGGGGGCGCGGAGAAAATACAATGAGCAGTTCTTC; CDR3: CARPQGARRKYNEQFF
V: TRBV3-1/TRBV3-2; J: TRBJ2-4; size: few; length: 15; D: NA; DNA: TGTGCCAGCAGCCCCGGACAGCCAGCCAAAAACATTCAGTACTTC; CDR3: CASSPGQPAKNIQYF
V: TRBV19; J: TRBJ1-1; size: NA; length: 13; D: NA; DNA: TGTGCCAGTAGTAGGCAGGGGAGCACTGAAGCTTTCTTT; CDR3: CASSRQGSTEAFF
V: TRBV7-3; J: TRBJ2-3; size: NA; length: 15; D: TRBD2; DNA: TGTGCCAGCTCCCTCGGGGGGGTGCCCCCCGTCGCGCAGTATTTT; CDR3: CASSLGGVPPVAQYF
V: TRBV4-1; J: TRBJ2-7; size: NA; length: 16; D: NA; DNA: TGCGCCAGCAGCCAAGGCCCCCGACAGCAAACCTACGAGCAGTACTTC; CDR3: CASSQGPRQQTYEQYF
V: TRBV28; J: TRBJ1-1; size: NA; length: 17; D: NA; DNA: TGTGCCAGCAGTTTGGATCCGGCAGGGGTCATGAACACTGAAGCTTTCTTT; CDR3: CASSLDPAGVMNTEAFF
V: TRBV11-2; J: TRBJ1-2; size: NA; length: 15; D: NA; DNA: TGTGCCAGCAGCTCTCTTTGGCGGGGGCAGGGGGGCTACACCTTC; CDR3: CASSSLWRGQGGYTF
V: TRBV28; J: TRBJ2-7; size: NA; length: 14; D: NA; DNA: TGTGCCAGCAGTTTGGCCAGGCCTCCCTACGAGCAGTACTTC; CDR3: CASSLARPPYEQYF
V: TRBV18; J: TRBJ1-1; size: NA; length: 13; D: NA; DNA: TGTGCCAGCTCGGGACACTCGAACACTGAAGCTTTCTTT; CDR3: CASSGHSNTEAFF
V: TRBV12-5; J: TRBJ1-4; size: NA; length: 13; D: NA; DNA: TGTGCTAGTCGGGCAGGGGCTAATGAAAAACTGTTTTTT; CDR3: CASRAGANEKLFF
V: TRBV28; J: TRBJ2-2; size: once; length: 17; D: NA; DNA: TGTGCCAGCAGTTTTGGCCGAGCAGGGCCGAACACCGGGGAGCTGTTTTTT; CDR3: CASSFGRAGPNTGELFF
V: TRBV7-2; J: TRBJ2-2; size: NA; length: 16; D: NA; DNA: TGTGCCAGCAGCGATTTTGTTACAGAGAACACCGGGGAGCTGTTTTTT; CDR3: CASSDFVTENTGELFF
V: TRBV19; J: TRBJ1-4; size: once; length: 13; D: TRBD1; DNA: TGTGCCACCTCGGGGACAGACTATGAAAAACTGTTTTTT; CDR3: CATSGTDYEKLFF
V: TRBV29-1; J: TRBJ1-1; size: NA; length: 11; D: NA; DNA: TGCAGCGTTGACTTGGGGGCGAGAGCTTTCTTT; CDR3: CSVDLGARAFF